This T cell receptor beta chain was found in a study of cytomegalovirus exposure and HLA in healthy donors. General study findings and limits: Associated with HLA alleles at 0.05 false discovery rate in a later analysis were about 17,000 TCR beta sequences. In a later analysis, the majority of CMV-associated beta chains seemingly showed HLA restriction.

The PCR employed 60 Vbeta primers together with 13 Jbeta primers. TCRdb's table, derived via immunoSEQ multiplex PCR, lists solely in-frame clones and lacks some. The data contain approximately 140,000 clones, 88% of them singletons. Concerning this clone itself: What it binds is not known.

The source is a woman in her thirties or forties in good health and CMV-seronegative. Material: PBMCs.

This chain's CDR3 is CASSPGTSGRATQYF. DNA of the CDR3: TGTGCCAGCAGCCCCGGGACTAGCGGGAGGGCTACGCAGTATTTT. The rearrangement uses TRBV11-3 and TRBJ2-3; 16 bases are shared with TRBD2. Germline CDR1 SGHNT, CDR2 YENEEA. Trimming at V came to 5 bases and at J to 8 bases, leaving 4 bases not matched to a gene. This CDR3 has 15 residues.